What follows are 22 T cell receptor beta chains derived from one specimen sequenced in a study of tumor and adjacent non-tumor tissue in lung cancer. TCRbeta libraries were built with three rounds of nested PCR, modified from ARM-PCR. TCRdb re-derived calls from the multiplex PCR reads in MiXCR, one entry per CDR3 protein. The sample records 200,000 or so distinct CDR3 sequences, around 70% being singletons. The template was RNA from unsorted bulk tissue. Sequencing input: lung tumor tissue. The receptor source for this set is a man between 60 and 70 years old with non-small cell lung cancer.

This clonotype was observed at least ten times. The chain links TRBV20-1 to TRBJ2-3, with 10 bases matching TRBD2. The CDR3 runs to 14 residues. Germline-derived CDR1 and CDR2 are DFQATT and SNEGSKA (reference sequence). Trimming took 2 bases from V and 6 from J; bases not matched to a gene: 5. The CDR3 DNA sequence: TGCAGTGCTAGACTAGCGGGAGAGTCTGATACGCAGTATTTT. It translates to CSARLAGESDTQYF.

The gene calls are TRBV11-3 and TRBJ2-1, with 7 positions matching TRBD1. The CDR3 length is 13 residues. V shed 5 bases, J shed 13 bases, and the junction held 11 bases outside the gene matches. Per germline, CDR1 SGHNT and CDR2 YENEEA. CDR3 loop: CASSLKQGSDQFF. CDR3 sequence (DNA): TGTGCCAGCAGCCTGAAACAGGGGAGCGATCAGTTCTTC.

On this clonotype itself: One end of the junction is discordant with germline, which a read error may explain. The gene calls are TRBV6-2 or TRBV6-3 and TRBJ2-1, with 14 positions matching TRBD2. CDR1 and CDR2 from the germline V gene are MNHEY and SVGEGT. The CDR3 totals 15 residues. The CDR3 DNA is TGTGCCAGTGGAACGACTAGCGGGAGGGCCGGTGAGCATTTCTTC. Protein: CASGTTSGRAGEHFF.

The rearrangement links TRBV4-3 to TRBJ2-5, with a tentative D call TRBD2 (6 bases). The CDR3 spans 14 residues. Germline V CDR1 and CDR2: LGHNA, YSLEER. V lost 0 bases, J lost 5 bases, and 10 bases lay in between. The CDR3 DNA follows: TGCGCCAGCAGCCAAGATGCGGGGAGTGAGACCCAGTACTTC. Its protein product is CASSQDAGSETQYF.

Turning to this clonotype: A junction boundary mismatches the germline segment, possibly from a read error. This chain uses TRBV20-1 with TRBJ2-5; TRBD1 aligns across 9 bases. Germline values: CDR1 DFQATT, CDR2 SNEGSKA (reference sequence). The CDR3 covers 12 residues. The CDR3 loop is CSGQGGRETQYF. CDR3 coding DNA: TGCAGTGGACAGGGGGGCCGAGAGACTCAGTACTTC.

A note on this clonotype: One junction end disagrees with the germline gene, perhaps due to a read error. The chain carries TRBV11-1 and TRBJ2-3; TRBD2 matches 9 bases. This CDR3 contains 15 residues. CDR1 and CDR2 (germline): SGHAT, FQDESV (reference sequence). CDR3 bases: TGTGCCAACAGCTTGAGACTAGCGGGCACAGATACGCAGTATTTT. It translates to CANSLRLAGTDTQYF.

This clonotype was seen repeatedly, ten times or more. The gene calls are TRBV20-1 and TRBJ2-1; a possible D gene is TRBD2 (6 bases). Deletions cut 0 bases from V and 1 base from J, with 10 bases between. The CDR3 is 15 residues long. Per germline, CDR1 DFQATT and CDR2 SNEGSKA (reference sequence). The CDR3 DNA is TGCAGTGCTAGAGATGACGGGAGTTCCTACAATGAGCAGTTCTTC. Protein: CSARDDGSSYNEQFF.

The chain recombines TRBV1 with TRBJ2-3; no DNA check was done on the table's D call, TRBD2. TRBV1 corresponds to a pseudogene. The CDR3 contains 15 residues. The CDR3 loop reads CISRSSGSQSDTQYF. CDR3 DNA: TGCATCAGCAGGTCTAGCGGGAGTCAGTCAGATACGCAGTATTTT.

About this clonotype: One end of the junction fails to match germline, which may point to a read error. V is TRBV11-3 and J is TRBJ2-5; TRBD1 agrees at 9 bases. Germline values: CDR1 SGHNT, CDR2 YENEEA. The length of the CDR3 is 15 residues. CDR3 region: CASSLGTGIQETLYF. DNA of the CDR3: TGTGCCAGCAGCCTCGGGACAGGGATACAAGAGACCCTGTACTTC.

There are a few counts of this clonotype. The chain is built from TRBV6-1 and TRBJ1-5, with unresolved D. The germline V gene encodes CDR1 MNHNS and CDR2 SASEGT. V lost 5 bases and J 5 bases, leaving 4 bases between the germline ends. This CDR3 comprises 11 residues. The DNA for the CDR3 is TGTGCCAGCAGTATGGATCAGCCCCAGCATTTT. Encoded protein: CASSMDQPQHF.

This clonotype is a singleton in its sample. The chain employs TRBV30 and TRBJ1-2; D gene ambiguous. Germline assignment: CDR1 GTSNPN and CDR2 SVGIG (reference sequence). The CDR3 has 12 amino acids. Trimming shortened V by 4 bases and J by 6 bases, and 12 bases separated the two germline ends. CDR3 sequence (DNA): TGTGCCTGGAACCTTAACGGGAATGGCTACACCTTC. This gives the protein CAWNLNGNGYTF.

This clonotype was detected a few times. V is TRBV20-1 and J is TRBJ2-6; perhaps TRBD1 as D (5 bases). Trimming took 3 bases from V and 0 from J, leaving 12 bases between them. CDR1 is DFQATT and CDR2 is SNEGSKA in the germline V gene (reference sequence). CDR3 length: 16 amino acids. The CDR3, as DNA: TGCAGTGCTAGGCGGCAGGGATTCTCTGGGGCCAACGTCCTGACTTTC. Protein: CSARRQGFSGANVLTF.

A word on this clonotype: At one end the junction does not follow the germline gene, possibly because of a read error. The chain's CDR3 is CSGANIEAFF. The DNA for the CDR3 is TGCAGTGGAGCGAACATTGAAGCTTTCTTT. The chain couples TRBV29-1 to TRBJ1-1, with D hard to call. Germline V gives CDR1 SQVTM, CDR2 ANQGSEA. The CDR3 extends over 10 amino acids.

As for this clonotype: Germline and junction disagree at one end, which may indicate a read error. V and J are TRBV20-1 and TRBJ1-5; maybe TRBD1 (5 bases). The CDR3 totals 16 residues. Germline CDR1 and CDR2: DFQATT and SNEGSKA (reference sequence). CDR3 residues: CSVSDRTTNSIQPQHF. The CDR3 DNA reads TGCAGTGTTAGTGACAGAACCACGAATAGCATTCAGCCCCAGCATTTT.

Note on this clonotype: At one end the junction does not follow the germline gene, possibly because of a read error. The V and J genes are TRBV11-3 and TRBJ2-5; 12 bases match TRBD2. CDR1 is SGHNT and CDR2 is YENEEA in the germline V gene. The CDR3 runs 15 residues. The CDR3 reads CDSSERLAGVETQYF. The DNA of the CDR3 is TGTGACAGCAGCGAACGACTAGCGGGAGTGGAGACCCAGTACTTC.

The CDR3 DNA sequence: TGTGCCAGCAGTTTCCAATACGAGCAGTACTTC. As protein: CASSFQYEQYF. This chain joins TRBV7-2 and TRBJ2-7; D is unclear. The CDR3 is made up of 11 amino acids. Trimming left V 6 bases short and J 4 bases short, with 7 bases between. From germline, CDR1 is SGHTA and CDR2 FQGNSA.

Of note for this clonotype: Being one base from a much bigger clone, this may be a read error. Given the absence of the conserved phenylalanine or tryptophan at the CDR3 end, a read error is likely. The CDR3 reads CAIMDSDEQYL. CDR3 coding DNA: TGTGCCATCATGGATAGCGACGAGCAGTACCTC. The J gene is TRBJ2-7, the V gene TRBV10-3; D is perhaps TRBD2 (5 bases). The CDR3 covers 11 residues. Germline lookup yields CDR1 ENHRY and CDR2 SYGVKD. V was trimmed by 7 bases and J by 5 bases, leaving 9 bases between them.

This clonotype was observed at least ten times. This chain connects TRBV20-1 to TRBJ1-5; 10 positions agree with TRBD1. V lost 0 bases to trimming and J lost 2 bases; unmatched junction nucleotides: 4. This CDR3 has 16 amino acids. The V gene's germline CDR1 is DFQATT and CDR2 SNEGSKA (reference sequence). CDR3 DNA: TGCAGTGCTAGAGATATGGGACAGGGGCGCAATCAGCCCCAGCATTTT. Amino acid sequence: CSARDMGQGRNQPQHF.

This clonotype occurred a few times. CDR3 DNA sequence: TGTGCCAGCAGCAAGGGCGGGGGAGGCAATCAGCCCCAGCATTTT. Translated, it gives CASSKGGGGNQPQHF. The chain recombines TRBV21-1 with TRBJ1-5; TRBD1, the table's D call, was not compared with the DNA. TRBV21-1 is an annotated pseudogene. This CDR3 has 15 amino acids.

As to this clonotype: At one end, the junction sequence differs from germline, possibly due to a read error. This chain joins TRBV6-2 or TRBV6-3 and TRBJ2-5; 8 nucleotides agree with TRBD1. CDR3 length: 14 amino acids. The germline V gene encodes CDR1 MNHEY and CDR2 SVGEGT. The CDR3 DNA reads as TGTGTCAGCAGGGGGCAGGCCGGGAAAGAGATCCAGTACTTC. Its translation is CVSRGQAGKEIQYF.

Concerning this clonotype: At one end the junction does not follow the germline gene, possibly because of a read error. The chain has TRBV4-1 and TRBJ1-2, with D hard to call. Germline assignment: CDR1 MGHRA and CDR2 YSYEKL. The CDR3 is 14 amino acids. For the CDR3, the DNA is TGCGCCAGCACCCCGGGCAGCACCTCTTTCGGCTACACTTTC. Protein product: CASTPGSTSFGYTF.

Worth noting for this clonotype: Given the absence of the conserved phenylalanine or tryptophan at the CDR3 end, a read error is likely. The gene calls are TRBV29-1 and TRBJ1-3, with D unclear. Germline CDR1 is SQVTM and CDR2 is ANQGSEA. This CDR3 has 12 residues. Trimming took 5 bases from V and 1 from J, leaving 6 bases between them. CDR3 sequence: CSVRLSGNTIYY. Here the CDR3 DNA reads TGCAGCGTTAGGTTATCTGGAAACACCATATATTAT.